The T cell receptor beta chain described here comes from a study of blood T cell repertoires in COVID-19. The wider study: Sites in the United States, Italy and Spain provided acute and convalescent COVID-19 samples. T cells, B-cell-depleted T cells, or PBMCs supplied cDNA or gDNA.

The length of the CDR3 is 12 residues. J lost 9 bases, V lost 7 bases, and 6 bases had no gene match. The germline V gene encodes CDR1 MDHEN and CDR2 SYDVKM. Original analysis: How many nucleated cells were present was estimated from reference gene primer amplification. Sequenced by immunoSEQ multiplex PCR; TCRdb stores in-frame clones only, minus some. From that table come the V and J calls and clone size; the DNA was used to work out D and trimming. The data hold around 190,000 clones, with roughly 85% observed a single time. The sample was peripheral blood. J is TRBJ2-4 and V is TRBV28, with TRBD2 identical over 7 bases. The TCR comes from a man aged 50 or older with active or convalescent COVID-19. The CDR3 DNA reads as TGTGCCAGCACCCCGGGAGGTGGCATTCAGTACTTC. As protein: CASTPGGGIQYF.